The 21 T cell receptor beta chains below all came from one sample that was sequenced in a study of shared clonotypes between healthy human individuals. Selected positively for CCR7 and CD45RO-negative, naive CD8 cells excluded terminally differentiated effector memory CD45RA+ cells. Data came from immunoSEQ multiplex PCR; TCRdb stores just in-frame clones and leaves some out. Seen here are some 2 million clones, roughly 95% observed once, and the top ten hold 1.2%. The sequenced sample consisted of naive CD8+ T cells sorted from blood. Every receptor here comes from a man aged 18 to 35 in good health.

The chain recombines TRBV7-2 with TRBJ2-1; no definite D call. Trimming pared 3 bases from V and 4 bases from J, leaving 16 bases between. Germline lookup yields CDR1 SGHTA and CDR2 FQGNSA. This CDR3 has 16 amino acids. CDR3 sequence (DNA): TGTGCCAGCAGCTTCGATTTTCTAATAGCTTACAATGAGCAGTTCTTC. This encodes CASSFDFLIAYNEQFF.

The V gene is TRBV28, the J gene TRBJ2-3; no clear D. The CDR3 has 11 residues. Trimming left V 8 bases short and J 6 bases short, with 9 bases between. CDR1 is MDHEN, CDR2 SYDVKM, per germline. CDR3: CASGPRDTQYF. CDR3 coding DNA: TGTGCCAGCGGCCCCCGGGATACGCAGTATTTT.

Comment on this clone: This sample also contains other DNA sequences that code for the same CDR3. The rearrangement uses TRBV6-5 and TRBJ1-5, with 7 bases identical to TRBD1. This CDR3 contains 14 residues. Germline loops: CDR1 MNHEY, CDR2 SVGAGI. J was trimmed by 2 bases and V by 6 bases; bases with no gene match: 4. The DNA for the CDR3 is TGTGCCAGCAGCCCGGGGACAGGCAATCAGCCCCAGCATTTT. It is translated as CASSPGTGNQPQHF.

The chain recombines TRBV6-6 with TRBJ2-5; possible D gene TRBD1, 6 bases. The germline V gene encodes CDR1 MNHNY and CDR2 SVGAGI (reference sequence). V was trimmed by 4 bases and J by 0 bases, leaving 12 bases between them. This CDR3 region has 15 residues. CDR3 DNA sequence: TGTGCCAGCAGTTCTTTGACAGGTTACCAAGAGACCCAGTACTTC. Translated: CASSSLTGYQETQYF.

The chain combines TRBV4-1 with TRBJ2-3, with D possibly being TRBD1 or TRBD2 (6 bases each). The CDR3 extends over 14 amino acids. Germline CDR1 and CDR2: MGHRA and YSYEKL. V lost 1 base to trimming and J lost 5 bases, with 10 bases between them. CDR3 DNA: TGCGCCAGCAGCCAAGCGGGGGCGGGAGATACGCAGTATTTT. It specifies CASSQAGAGDTQYF.

The chain is built from TRBV19 and TRBJ2-3; TRBD2 agrees at 11 bases. This CDR3 has 14 amino acids. Per the germline V gene, CDR1 is LNHDA and CDR2 is SQIVND (reference sequence). J was trimmed by 2 bases and V by 9 bases; bases with no gene match: 4. As DNA, the CDR3 is TGTGCCAGCCGGGGACTAGCGGACACAGATACGCAGTATTTT. Translation gives CASRGLADTDTQYF.

The CDR3 nucleotides read TGTGCCAGCAGCTTAGATATCAAGAACACCGGGGAGCTGTTTTTT. It specifies CASSLDIKNTGELFF. The gene calls are TRBV11-2 and TRBJ2-2; no reliable D call. The CDR3 has 15 amino acids. V gave up 0 bases and J gave up 1 base, with 6 bases separating them. Germline assignment: CDR1 SGHAT and CDR2 FQNNGV.

This rearrangement joins TRBV5-6 to TRBJ2-5; D unresolved. The DNA end lines up better with TRBJ2-7; the J call may be wrong. Germline-derived CDR1 and CDR2 are SGHDT and YYEEEE. This CDR3 is 12 amino acids long. The CDR3 DNA sequence: TGTGCCAGCAGCTTGGAAAGCTACGAGCAGTACTTC. Its protein product is CASSLESYEQYF.

This clone came up a few times. V usage is TRBV9 and J usage is TRBJ1-2, with a tentative D call TRBD1 (6 bases). Trimming shortened V by 0 bases and J by 3 bases, and 15 bases separated the two germline ends. The CDR3 spans 16 residues. Per germline, CDR1 SGDLS and CDR2 YYNGEE. This CDR3 reads CASSVDRWKGDYGYTF. The CDR3 DNA reads TGTGCCAGCAGCGTAGACCGATGGAAGGGGGACTATGGCTACACCTTC.

This chain links TRBV27 with TRBJ2-7; D is unclear. V was shortened by 2 bases and J by 6 bases, with 14 bases between the two germline ends. Germline CDR1 reads MNHEY; CDR2 reads SMNVEV (reference sequence). The CDR3 length is 14 residues. The CDR3 spells CASSLGPPASEQYF. The CDR3 nucleotides read TGTGCCAGCAGTTTAGGCCCCCCCGCGTCCGAGCAGTACTTC.

The chain links TRBV7-9 to TRBJ1-3; 8 bases are shared with TRBD1. The germline V gene encodes CDR1 SEHNR and CDR2 FQNEAQ (reference sequence). This CDR3 is 15 amino acids long. Trimming took 5 bases from V and 4 from J; bases not matched to a gene: 7. CDR3 sequence: CASSPRDRGGNTIYF. CDR3 DNA: TGTGCCAGCAGCCCCCGAGACAGGGGAGGAAACACCATATATTTT.

This sequence joins TRBV5-1 and TRBJ1-1; TRBD1 matches at 8 bases. Per the germline V gene, CDR1 is SGHRS and CDR2 is YFSETQ. CDR3 length: 15 residues. V was pared by 3 bases and J by 0 bases, with 4 bases of the junction left unmatched. The CDR3 DNA follows: TGCGCCAGCAGCTACGGACAGGGAATGAACACTGAAGCTTTCTTT. Its protein product is CASSYGQGMNTEAFF.

This clone was seen once. J is TRBJ2-7 and V is TRBV28; 7 bases fit TRBD1. The CDR3 runs to 15 residues. The ends lost 5 bases at V and 4 bases at J; junction bases unmatched: 11. Germline-derived CDR1 and CDR2 are MDHEN and SYDVKM. CDR3 loop: CASSPLGQGDYEQYF. CDR3 nucleotides: TGTGCCAGCAGTCCTCTGGGGCAGGGGGATTACGAGCAGTACTTC.

J is TRBJ1-1 and V is TRBV4-3; 7 nucleotides agree with TRBD1. This CDR3 region has 17 residues. The junction had 8 bases not matched to a gene; V was cut back by 0 bases and J by 1 base. Germline loops: CDR1 LGHNA, CDR2 YSLEER. CDR3 sequence: CASSQDFQRTGNTEAFF. As DNA, the CDR3 is TGCGCCAGCAGCCAAGATTTTCAGAGGACAGGGAACACTGAAGCTTTCTTT.

The V call is TRBV25-1, the J call TRBJ2-3, with TRBD1 as a possible D gene (6 bases). The CDR3 loop spans 15 amino acids. CDR1 and CDR2 from the germline V gene are MGHDK and SYGVNS. V was trimmed by 3 bases and J by 4 bases, leaving 14 bases between them. The CDR3 nucleotides are TGTGCCAGCAGTGATTACAGGGAATCGTCAGATACGCAGTATTTT. This translates into CASSDYRESSDTQYF.

The chain uses TRBV4-1 and TRBJ2-1; tentatively, D is TRBD1 (5 bases). V lost 4 bases to trimming and J lost 4 bases, with 14 bases between them. CDR1 is MGHRA, CDR2 YSYEKL, per germline. The CDR3 totals 15 residues. The CDR3, as DNA: TGCGCCAGCAGCCTAGACAGCGCGCAGTACAATGAGCAGTTCTTC. This sequence encodes CASSLDSAQYNEQFF.

The chain joins TRBV19 to TRBJ2-1; D gene uncertain. CDR1 is LNHDA, CDR2 SQIVND, per germline (reference sequence). Trimming removed 5 bases at V and 8 bases at J, with 19 bases between. The CDR3 is made up of 15 amino acids. The CDR3 bases are TGTGCCAGTAGTCTCCTTTTAATCGCTTTAGATGAGCAGTTCTTC. Amino acids: CASSLLLIALDEQFF.

This clone was counted a single time. The V gene is TRBV7-9, the J gene TRBJ2-7; 7 positions agree with TRBD1. This CDR3 region has 15 residues. V shed 2 bases, J shed 0 bases, and the junction held 4 bases outside the gene matches. Per the germline V gene, CDR1 is SEHNR and CDR2 is FQNEAQ (reference sequence). The CDR3 region is CASSLIQGSSYEQYF. In nucleotides, the CDR3 is TGTGCCAGCAGCTTAATACAGGGGTCCTCCTACGAGCAGTACTTC.

The chain employs TRBV14 and TRBJ2-7; a possible D gene is TRBD2 (6 bases). Germline CDR1 SGHDN, CDR2 FVKESK. The V end was cut by 4 bases, the J end by 0 bases, with 13 bases between. The CDR3 extends over 15 amino acids. This chain's CDR3 is CASSLLLGGSYEQYF. Written as DNA, the CDR3 is TGTGCCAGCAGCCTTTTGTTGGGGGGCTCCTACGAGCAGTACTTC.

V usage is TRBV6-1 and J usage is TRBJ2-2; 7 bases fit TRBD1. This CDR3 has 14 residues. Germline V gives CDR1 MNHNS, CDR2 SASEGT. The trim removed 7 bases at V and 6 bases at J, leaving 8 bases unmatched. In nucleotides, the CDR3 is TGTGCCAGCACCTACGACAGGGCCCCCGGGGAGCTGTTTTTT. Its translation: CASTYDRAPGELFF.

The chain uses TRBV4-1 and TRBJ1-3; D remains unclear. Germline loops: CDR1 MGHRA, CDR2 YSYEKL. The CDR3 runs 15 residues. Deletions cut 0 bases from V and 2 bases from J, with 8 bases between. The CDR3 region is CASSQDGGPGNTIYF. CDR3 coding DNA: TGCGCCAGCAGCCAAGATGGTGGACCTGGAAACACCATATATTTT.